Shown below are 14 T cell receptor beta chains from a single sample sequenced in a study of blood T cells in healthy people across ages. Then a second PCR, running about 7 to 11 cycles, was carried out with a sample-barcoded 5' primer and a J-beta primer mix. TCRdb redid the calling of the 5' RACE reads with MiXCR, one entry per CDR3 protein. Counted here are about 650,000 distinct CDR3 sequences, 45% to 60% occurring once; the ten biggest clones make up about 13%. The sequenced sample consisted of blood. Every receptor here comes from a woman of 80 years or more in good health.

This clonotype turned up a few times. A clone one base away is much larger, so this may be a read error. The chain links TRBV6-5 to TRBJ2-7; D might be TRBD2 (6 bases). Between the trimmed V and J ends, which lost 7 bases and 7 bases, there was a span of 26 bases. Germline CDR1 MNHEY, CDR2 SVGAGI. CDR3 length equals 16 residues. This CDR3 reads CASTMGGWALDNEQYF. The CDR3 nucleotides are TGTGCCAGCACTATGGGGGGTTGGGCACTGGACAATGAGCAGTACTTC.

The V gene is TRBV6-5, the J gene TRBJ2-5; 7 positions agree with TRBD1. Germline trimming cut 5 bases from V and 5 bases from J; bases unmatched to any gene: 8. Germline V gene sequence: CDR1 MNHEY, CDR2 SVGAGI. The CDR3 consists of 14 residues. In DNA form, the CDR3 reads TGTGCCAGCAGTACCCGGACAGGACGGGAGACCCAGTACTTC. This sequence encodes CASSTRTGRETQYF.

With respect to this clonotype: One end of the junction varies from germline; a read error may be responsible. J is TRBJ1-4 and V is TRBV27; D perhaps matches TRBD1 (5 bases). The CDR3 contains 16 residues. Germline CDR1 MNHEY, CDR2 SMNVEV (reference sequence). The CDR3 coding sequence is TGTACCAGCAGCCCCCCTCGCGGGGGAGGTAATGAAAAACTGTTTTTT. It encodes CTSSPPRGGGNEKLFF.

The chain is built from TRBV3-1 and TRBJ2-5; D is uncertain. The end of the DNA fits TRBJ2-4 better, so the J call may be wrong. The CDR3 extends over 15 amino acids. Germline V CDR1 and CDR2: LGHDT, YNNKEL (reference sequence). The CDR3 loop reads CASSQPDGPKNIQYF. CDR3 coding DNA: TGTGCCAGCAGCCAACCCGATGGTCCAAAAAACATTCAGTACTTC.

This chain links TRBV9 with TRBJ2-5; TRBD1 matches 7 bases. The trim removed 3 bases at V and 2 bases at J, leaving 4 bases unmatched. The germline V gene has CDR1 SGDLS and CDR2 YYNGEE. The CDR3 runs 14 residues. CDR3 residues: CASSETGQQETQYF. The CDR3 coding sequence is TGTGCCAGCAGCGAAACGGGACAGCAAGAGACCCAGTACTTC.

This clonotype was picked up a small number of times. The chain employs TRBV11-2 and TRBJ1-6, with TRBD1 matching over 8 bases. CDR1 and CDR2 (germline): SGHAT, FQNNGV. The CDR3 loop spans 16 amino acids. Trimming cost V 2 bases and J 9 bases; bases outside gene matches: 9. CDR3 in amino acids: CASSLLPRQGFSPLHF. The CDR3 DNA sequence: TGTGCCAGCAGCTTATTGCCGAGACAGGGGTTTTCACCCCTCCACTTT.

This clonotype showed up many times. The chain has TRBV7-9 and TRBJ2-4, with 7 positions matching TRBD2. CDR3 size: 16 residues. V trimming: 1 base; J trimming: 0 bases; junction bases outside the gene matches: 3. The germline V gene encodes CDR1 SEHNR and CDR2 FQNEAQ (reference sequence). As DNA, the CDR3 is TGTGCCAGCAGCTTAGTTGGCGGGGGAGCCAAAAACATTCAGTACTTC. This sequence encodes CASSLVGGGAKNIQYF.

This clonotype was detected many times. V and J are TRBV5-1 and TRBJ2-5, with 7 bases lining up with TRBD2. The germline V gene has CDR1 SGHRS and CDR2 YFSETQ. CDR3 length: 14 amino acids. Germline trimming cut 4 bases from V and 4 bases from J; bases unmatched to any gene: 7. CDR3: CASSLQAGPETQYF. In nucleotides, the CDR3 is TGCGCCAGCAGCCTCCAAGCGGGACCAGAGACCCAGTACTTC. Full variable domain (missing parts from reference TRBV5-1 and TRBJ2-5): KAGVTQTPRYLIKTRGQQVTLSCSPISGHRSVSWYQQTPGQGLQFLFEYFSETQRNKGNFPGRFSGRQFSNSRSEMNVSTLELGDSALYLCASSLQAGPETQYFGPGTRLLVL.

The chain employs TRBV29-1 and TRBJ1-1, with D perhaps TRBD1 (6 bases). The CDR3 runs to 14 residues. Germline CDR1 and CDR2: SQVTM and ANQGSEA. Trimming pared 6 bases from V and 6 bases from J, leaving 20 bases between. The CDR3 spells CSVGPTRGAAEAFF. As DNA, the CDR3 is TGCAGCGTGGGGCCCACACGGGGGGCAGCTGAAGCTTTCTTT.

This clonotype turned up a few times. This chain links TRBV11-2 with TRBJ2-1; D is unclear. The better agreement between TRBJ2-7 and the DNA end casts doubt on the J call. Germline V gene data show CDR1 as SGHAT and CDR2 as FQNNGV. The CDR3 contains 13 residues. The DNA for the CDR3 is TGTGCCAGCAGCGTAGGATCCTACAATGAGCAGTACTTC. This gives the protein CASSVGSYNEQYF.

This chain uses TRBV9 with TRBJ1-3, with TRBD1 matching over 8 bases. Germline CDR1 and CDR2: SGDLS and YYNGEE. After removal of 0 bases from V and 4 bases from J, the junction contained 9 bases not matched to a gene. The CDR3 is 17 amino acids. In DNA form, the CDR3 reads TGTGCCAGCAGCGTAGCCCCCCGACAGGGGACCGGAAACACCATATATTTT. Its protein is CASSVAPRQGTGNTIYF.

CDR3 DNA sequence: TGTGCCAGCAGCCCCACGACAGGGTGGCAGACCCAGTACTTC. Encoded protein: CASSPTTGWQTQYF. J is TRBJ2-5 and V is TRBV11-2; 7 positions agree with TRBD1. CDR1 and CDR2 (germline): SGHAT, FQNNGV. With V trimmed by 5 bases and J by 6 bases, 9 bases remained unmatched. The CDR3 length is 14 residues.

This sequence joins TRBV5-4 and TRBJ2-3, with 15 positions matching TRBD2. From germline, CDR1 is SGHNT and CDR2 YYREEE (reference sequence). This CDR3 comprises 18 residues. V shed 2 bases and J 2 bases; nucleotides not matched to a gene: 6. CDR3 coding DNA: TGTGCCAGCAGCTTCGGGACTAGCGGGAGGAGGAACACAGATACGCAGTATTTT. Translating gives CASSFGTSGRRNTDTQYF.

This clonotype came up a few times. The J gene is TRBJ2-3, the V gene TRBV7-2, with TRBD2 matching 14 bases. V dropped 4 bases and J dropped 5; count of bases not matched to a gene: 5. This CDR3 spans 16 amino acids. Germline CDR1 reads SGHTA; CDR2 reads FQGNSA. CDR3 sequence (DNA): TGTGCCAGCAGCTCCGGACTAGCGGGGGGAGGAGATACGCAGTATTTT. It specifies CASSSGLAGGGDTQYF.